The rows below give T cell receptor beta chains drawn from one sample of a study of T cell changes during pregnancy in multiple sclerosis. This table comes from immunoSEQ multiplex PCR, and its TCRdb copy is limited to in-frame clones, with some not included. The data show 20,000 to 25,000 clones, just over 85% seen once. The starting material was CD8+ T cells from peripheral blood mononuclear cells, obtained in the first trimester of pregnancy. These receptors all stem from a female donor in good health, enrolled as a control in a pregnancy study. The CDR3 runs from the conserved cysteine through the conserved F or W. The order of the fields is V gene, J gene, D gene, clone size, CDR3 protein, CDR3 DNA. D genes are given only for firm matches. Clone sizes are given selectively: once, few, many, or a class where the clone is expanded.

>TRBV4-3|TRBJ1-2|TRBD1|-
CASSQGTGGEDYGYTF
TGCGCCAGCAGCCAGGGAACAGGGGGCGAGGACTATGGCTACACCTTC
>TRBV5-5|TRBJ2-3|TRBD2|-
CASSPLAGGSDTQYF
TGTGCCAGCAGCCCCTTAGCGGGGGGGTCAGATACGCAGTATTTT
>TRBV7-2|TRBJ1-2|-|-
CASSLEPGGYGYTF
TGTGCCAGCAGCTTAGAGCCCGGGGGCTATGGCTACACCTTC
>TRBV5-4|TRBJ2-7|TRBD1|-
CASSIGQGAPYEQYF
TGTGCCAGCAGCATCGGACAGGGGGCACCCTACGAGCAGTACTTC
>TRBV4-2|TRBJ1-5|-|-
CASGTVSNQPQHF
TGTGCCAGCGGGACTGTTAGCAATCAGCCCCAGCATTTT
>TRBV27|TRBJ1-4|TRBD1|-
CASSLRDRAEKLFF
TGTGCCAGCAGTTTAAGAGACAGGGCGGAAAAACTGTTTTTT
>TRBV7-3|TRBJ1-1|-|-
CASSSTGGGTEAFF
TGTGCCAGCAGCTCGACGGGGGGTGGCACTGAAGCTTTCTTT
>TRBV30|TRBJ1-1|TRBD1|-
CAWSAGTGATEAFF
TGTGCCTGGAGTGCTGGGACAGGGGCCACTGAAGCTTTCTTT
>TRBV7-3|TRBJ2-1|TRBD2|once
CASSLIRGGYNEQFF
TGTGCCAGCAGCTTAATACGGGGGGGCTACAATGAGCAGTTCTTC
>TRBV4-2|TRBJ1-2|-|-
CASSQDSGAYYGYTF
TGTGCCAGCAGCCAAGATTCAGGGGCGTACTATGGCTACACCTTC
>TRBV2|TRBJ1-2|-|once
CASRGPTADYGYTF
TGTGCCAGCAGGGGCCCAACAGCGGACTATGGCTACACCTTC
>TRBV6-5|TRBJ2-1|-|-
CASSYAQTAYNEQFF
TGTGCCAGCAGTTACGCACAGACCGCTTACAATGAGCAGTTCTTC
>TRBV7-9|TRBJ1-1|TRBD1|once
CASSAQGATEAFF
TGTGCCAGCAGCGCACAGGGGGCCACTGAAGCTTTCTTT
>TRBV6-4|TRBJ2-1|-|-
CASSDSIQANEQFF
TGTGCCAGCAGTGACTCGATACAGGCCAATGAGCAGTTCTTC
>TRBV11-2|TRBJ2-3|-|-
CASSLVGRDSHTDTQYF
TGTGCCAGCAGCTTAGTGGGTCGGGACTCGCACACAGATACGCAGTATTTT
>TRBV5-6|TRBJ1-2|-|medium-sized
CATTFRGVGYGYTF
TGTGCCACCACCTTCAGAGGCGTGGGCTATGGCTACACCTTC
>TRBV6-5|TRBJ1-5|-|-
CATRPPGGNQPQHF
TGTGCCACTCGTCCTCCTGGAGGGAATCAGCCCCAGCATTTT
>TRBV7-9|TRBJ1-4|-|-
CASSRNEKLFF
TGTGCCAGCAGCCGTAATGAAAAACTGTTTTTT
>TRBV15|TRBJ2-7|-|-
CATAVGGKTEQYF
TGTGCCACCGCAGTCGGGGGTAAAACCGAGCAGTACTTC
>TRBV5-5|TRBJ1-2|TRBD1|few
CASSPTGGRDGYTF
TGTGCCAGCAGCCCGACAGGGGGCCGGGATGGCTACACCTTC
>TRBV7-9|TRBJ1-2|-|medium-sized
CASSLGGGDGYTF
TGTGCCAGCAGCTTAGGGGGGGGTGATGGCTACACCTTC
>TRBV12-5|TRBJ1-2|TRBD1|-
CASGPQIGQGNYGYTF
TGTGCTAGTGGTCCACAGATCGGACAGGGGAACTATGGCTACACCTTC
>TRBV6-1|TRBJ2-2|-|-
CASWSRRGNTGELFF
TGTGCCAGTTGGTCTCGACGGGGGAACACCGGGGAGCTGTTTTTT
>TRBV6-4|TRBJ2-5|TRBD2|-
CASSDSSGGVETQYF
TGTGCCAGCAGTGACTCGAGCGGGGGGGTGGAGACCCAGTACTTC
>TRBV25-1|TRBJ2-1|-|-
CASSENSEQFF
TGTGCCAGCAGTGAAAATAGTGAGCAGTTCTTC
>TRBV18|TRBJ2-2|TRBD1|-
CASSPATGGTGELFF
TGTGCCAGCTCACCGGCTACAGGGGGTACCGGGGAGCTGTTTTTT
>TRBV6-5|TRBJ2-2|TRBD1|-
CASSDRGGTGELFF
TGTGCCAGCAGCGACAGGGGTGGAACCGGGGAGCTGTTTTTT
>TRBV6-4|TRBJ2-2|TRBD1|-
CASTLIRGQGRGTGELFF
TGTGCCAGCACTCTCATTCGGGGACAGGGCCGGGGAACCGGGGAGCTGTTTTTT
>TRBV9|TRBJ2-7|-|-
CASSPSNAEDEQYF
TGTGCCAGCAGCCCCTCCAACGCGGAGGACGAGCAGTACTTC
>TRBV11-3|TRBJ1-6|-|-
CASSLQKPLVQLRSPLHF
TGTGCCAGCAGCCTACAGAAGCCGTTGGTCCAACTGCGATCACCCCTCCACTTT
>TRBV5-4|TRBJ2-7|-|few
CASSVYGDYEQYF
TGTGCCAGCAGCGTATACGGGGATTACGAGCAGTACTTC
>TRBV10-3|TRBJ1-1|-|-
CAISEGQGRNTEAFF
TGTGCCATCAGTGAGGGTCAGGGTCGGAACACTGAAGCTTTCTTT
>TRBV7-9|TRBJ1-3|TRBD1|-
CASTTGGLTGNTIYF
TGTGCCAGCACCACAGGGGGGTTAACTGGAAACACCATATATTTT
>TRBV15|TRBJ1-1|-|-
CATSRPTQGKLVNTEAFF
TGTGCCACCAGCAGACCAACACAGGGCAAGCTAGTGAACACTGAAGCTTTCTTT
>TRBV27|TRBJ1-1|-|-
CASSWYRDTEAFF
TGTGCCAGCAGTTGGTACAGGGACACTGAAGCTTTCTTT
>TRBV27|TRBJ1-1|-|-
CASSFNGGANTEAFF
TGTGCCAGCAGTTTTAACGGGGGGGCGAACACTGAAGCTTTCTTT
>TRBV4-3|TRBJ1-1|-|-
CASSRGVGGDEAFF
TGCGCCAGCAGCCGGGGGGTAGGTGGGGATGAAGCTTTCTTT
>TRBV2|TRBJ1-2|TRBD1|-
CASRPDRDGYTF
TGTGCCAGCAGACCCGACAGGGATGGCTACACCTTC
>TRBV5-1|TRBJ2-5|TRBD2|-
CASSPGTSGGETQYF
TGCGCCAGCAGCCCGGGGACTAGCGGGGGTGAGACCCAGTACTTC
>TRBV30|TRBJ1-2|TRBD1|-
CAWEGQGFYGYTF
TGTGCCTGGGAGGGACAGGGTTTCTATGGCTACACCTTC
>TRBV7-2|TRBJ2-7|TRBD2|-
CASSLQSSGGVSYEQYF
TGTGCCAGCAGCTTACAATCAAGCGGGGGGGTATCCTACGAGCAGTACTTC
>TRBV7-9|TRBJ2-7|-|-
CASRLGSEQYF
TGTGCCAGCAGGTTGGGGAGCGAGCAGTACTTC
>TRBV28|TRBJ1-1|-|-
CASGETGTEAFF
TGTGCCAGCGGGGAGACGGGCACTGAAGCTTTCTTT
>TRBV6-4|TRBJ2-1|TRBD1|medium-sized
CASSDGTGESNEQFF
TGTGCCAGCAGTGACGGGACAGGGGAGAGCAATGAGCAGTTCTTC
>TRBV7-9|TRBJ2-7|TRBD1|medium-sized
CASSFLTGTGPYEQYF
TGTGCCAGCAGCTTTTTAACCGGGACAGGGCCCTACGAGCAGTACTTC
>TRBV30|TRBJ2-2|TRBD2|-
CAWSVQAGGPHTGELFF
TGTGCCTGGAGTGTACAAGCGGGGGGGCCTCACACCGGGGAGCTGTTTTTT
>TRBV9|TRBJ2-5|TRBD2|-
CASKAGGPGSLETQYF
TGTGCCAGCAAAGCGGGGGGGCCAGGGTCGTTAGAGACCCAGTACTTC
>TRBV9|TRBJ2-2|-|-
CASSVAGTGELFF
TGTGCCAGCAGCGTAGCGGGGACCGGGGAGCTGTTTTTT
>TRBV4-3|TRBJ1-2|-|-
CASSQDINTGNPDGYTF
TGCGCCAGCAGCCAAGATATCAACACAGGGAACCCCGATGGCTACACCTTC
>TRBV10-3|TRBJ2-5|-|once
CAISDHWWETQYF
TGTGCCATCAGTGATCACTGGTGGGAGACCCAGTACTTC
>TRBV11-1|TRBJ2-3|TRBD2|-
CASSLLAGSTDTQYF
TGTGCCAGCAGCTTACTAGCGGGGAGCACAGATACGCAGTATTTT
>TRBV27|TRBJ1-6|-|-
CASQLDINVRTLHF
TGTGCCTCCCAGCTTGACATCAATGTAAGGACCCTCCACTTT
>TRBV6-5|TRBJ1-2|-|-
CASSYLGGVNYGYTF
TGTGCCAGCAGTTACCTGGGAGGGGTAAACTATGGCTACACCTTC
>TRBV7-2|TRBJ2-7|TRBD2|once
CASSPQRGGRGYEQYF
TGTGCCAGCAGCCCCCAGCGGGGGGGCCGGGGATACGAGCAGTACTTC
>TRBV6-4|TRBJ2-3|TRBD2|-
CASSPGGDATDTQYF
TGTGCCAGCAGTCCTGGGGGGGACGCCACAGATACGCAGTATTTT